The 11 T cell receptor beta chains below all came from one sample that was sequenced in a study of glioma-infiltrating T cells after dendritic cell vaccination. Profiling relied on immunoSEQ multiplex PCR, and the TCRdb table lists in-frame clones only, not all of them. The sample contains 70,000 to 90,000 clones, around 83% of which appear only once. Noted time point: after dendritic cell vaccination, including at tumor progression/relapse. The input for sequencing was blood, taken after dendritic cell vaccination. The source of these receptors is a human donor with glioblastoma.

The rearrangement uses TRBV4-1 and TRBJ1-6; 8 nucleotides line up with TRBD1. The ends lost 0 bases at V and 10 bases at J; junction bases unmatched: 2. The CDR3 is made up of 14 amino acids. Germline CDR1 reads MGHRA; CDR2 reads YSYEKL. Here the CDR3 reads CASSQETGVSPLHF. The CDR3 DNA reads as TGCGCCAGCAGCCAAGAGACAGGGGTGTCACCCCTCCACTTT.

The J gene is TRBJ1-1, the V gene TRBV5-1; D gene unclear. Trimming took off 10 bases at V and 7 bases at J, with 20 bases between the two ends. Germline V gene data show CDR1 as SGHRS and CDR2 as YFSETQ. This CDR3 has 13 residues. The CDR3 reads CASTEEGRGEAFF. The CDR3 DNA reads as TGCGCCTCCACGGAGGAGGGCCGCGGTGAAGCTTTCTTT.

This clone was counted a single time. The chain couples TRBV19 to TRBJ1-5, with 7 positions matching TRBD1. Germline V gene sequence: CDR1 LNHDA, CDR2 SQIVND (reference sequence). Unmatched junction bases numbered 20, after V lost 6 bases and J lost 6 bases. The CDR3 spans 18 residues. The CDR3 sequence is CASSASKVKGALSQPQHF. The CDR3 nucleotides read TGTGCCAGTAGCGCTTCTAAAGTGAAGGGGGCGCTAAGTCAGCCCCAGCATTTT.

This clone has a handful of counts. V is TRBV2 and J is TRBJ1-2; 9 bases are shared with TRBD1. This CDR3 spans 15 amino acids. J was trimmed by 8 bases and V by 6 bases; bases with no gene match: 13. Looked up from germline, CDR1 is SNHLY and CDR2 is FYNNEI. The CDR3 region has the DNA TGTGCCAGCAGGGTCACAGGGGGCCCACTTAGCGGCTACACCTTC. Translating gives CASRVTGGPLSGYTF.

The chain uses TRBV7-8 and TRBJ1-3; no clear D. Trimming removed 1 base from V and 2 bases from J, with 6 bases in between. CDR3 length equals 14 residues. Germline V gives CDR1 SGHVS, CDR2 FQNEAQ. CDR3 nucleotide sequence: TGTGCCAGCAGCTTAGGAGGCACTGGAAACACCATATATTTT. Protein: CASSLGGTGNTIYF. The variable domain in full, completed from reference TRBV7-8 and TRBJ1-3, reads GAGVSQSPRYKVAKRGQDVALRCDPISGHVSLFWYQQALGQGPEFLTYFQNEAQLDKSGLPSDRFFAERPEGSVSTLKIQRTQQEDSAVYLCASSLGGTGNTIYFGEGSWLTVV.

This chain connects TRBV9 to TRBJ1-4, with D tentatively TRBD1 (6 bases). V lost 3 bases and J 5 bases, leaving 14 bases between the germline ends. Per germline, CDR1 SGDLS and CDR2 YYNGEE. The CDR3 runs to 15 residues. Written as DNA, the CDR3 is TGTGCCAGCAGCGCGGACGGGACACAGAATGAAAAACTGTTTTTT. It is translated as CASSADGTQNEKLFF.

This sequence joins TRBV7-3 and TRBJ1-3; 8 bases are a match to TRBD1. CDR3 size: 16 residues. Germline CDR1 is SGHTA and CDR2 is FQGTGA. V shed 5 bases and J 3 bases; nucleotides not matched to a gene: 9. The CDR3 coding sequence is TGTGCCAGCAGCCCTCACAGGGGGGAGCGTGGAAACACCATATATTTT. Translating gives CASSPHRGERGNTIYF. The full variable domain, in which reference TRBV7-3 and TRBJ1-3 provide the parts outside the CDR3, is GAGVSQTPSNKVTEKGKYVELRCDPISGHTALYWYRQSLGQGPEFLIYFQGTGAADDSGLPNDRFFAVRPEGSVSTLKIQRTERGDSAVYLCASSPHRGERGNTIYFGEGSWLTVV.

CDR3 sequence reads: CASSMAGENTEAFF. CDR3 in DNA: TGTGCCAGTAGTATGGCAGGGGAGAACACTGAAGCTTTCTTT. J is TRBJ1-1 and V is TRBV19, with D possibly being TRBD1 (6 bases). The CDR3 sequence is 14 residues long. Germline loops: CDR1 LNHDA, CDR2 SQIVND (reference sequence). Trimming removed 3 bases from V and 1 base from J, with 9 bases in between.

The chain combines TRBV5-1 with TRBJ2-1; the D gene is possibly TRBD1 (6 bases). The CDR3 runs to 15 residues. The germline gives CDR1 SGHRS, CDR2 YFSETQ. The V end was cut by 2 bases, the J end by 0 bases, with 9 bases between. The CDR3 sequence: CASSLQGSSYNEQFF. CDR3 DNA: TGCGCCAGCAGCTTACAGGGTTCCTCCTACAATGAGCAGTTCTTC.

The J gene is TRBJ1-1, the V gene TRBV9; D call uncertain. Trimming stripped 4 bases from V and 3 bases from J, with 13 bases between. CDR3 length: 14 amino acids. The germline gives CDR1 SGDLS, CDR2 YYNGEE. As DNA, the CDR3 is TGTGCCAGCAGCCCACCCCTAAGTGACACTGAAGCTTTCTTT. This sequence encodes CASSPPLSDTEAFF.

This clone was recorded only once. The rearrangement joins TRBV29-1 to TRBJ2-1, with TRBD2 as a possible D gene (6 bases). The germline V and J ends were trimmed by 3 bases and 0 bases, with 9 bases remaining between them. The CDR3 spans 14 residues. The germline gives CDR1 SQVTM, CDR2 ANQGSEA. CDR3 loop: CSVEGLSSYNEQFF. The CDR3, as DNA: TGCAGCGTTGAGGGACTTAGCTCCTACAATGAGCAGTTCTTC.